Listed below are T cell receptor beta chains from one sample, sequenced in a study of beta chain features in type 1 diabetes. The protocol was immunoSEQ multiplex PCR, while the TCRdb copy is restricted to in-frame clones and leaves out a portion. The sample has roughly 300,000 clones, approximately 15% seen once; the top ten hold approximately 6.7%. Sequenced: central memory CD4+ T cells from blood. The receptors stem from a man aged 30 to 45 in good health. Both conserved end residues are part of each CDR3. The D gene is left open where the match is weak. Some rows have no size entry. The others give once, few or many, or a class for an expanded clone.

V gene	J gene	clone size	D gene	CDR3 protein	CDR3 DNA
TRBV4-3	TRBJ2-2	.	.	CASSGTGVGPGELFF	TGCGCCAGCAGCGGCACAGGTGTAGGACCCGGGGAGCTGTTTTTT
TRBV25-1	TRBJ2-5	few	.	CASSAPSRETQYF	TGTGCCAGCAGTGCGCCATCGCGGGAGACCCAGTACTTC
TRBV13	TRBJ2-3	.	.	CASSFRSTDTQYF	TGTGCCAGCAGCTTTAGGAGCACAGATACGCAGTATTTT
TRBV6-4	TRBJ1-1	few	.	CASSQDPLNTEAFF	TGTGCCAGCAGCCAGGACCCCCTGAACACTGAAGCTTTCTTT
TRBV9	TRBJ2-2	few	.	CASSVQPNTGELFF	TGTGCCAGCAGCGTACAACCAAACACCGGGGAGCTGTTTTTT
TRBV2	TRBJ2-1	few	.	CASSEIPSRLLYNEQFF	TGTGCCAGCAGTGAAATTCCCAGTCGGCTCCTTTACAATGAGCAGTTCTTC
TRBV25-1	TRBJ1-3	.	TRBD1	CASSANPGQGVGNTIYF	TGTGCCAGCAGTGCAAACCCGGGACAGGGCGTCGGAAACACCATATATTTT
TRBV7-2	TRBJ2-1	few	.	CASSLGPTGNEQFF	TGTGCCAGCAGCTTAGGTCCTACGGGGAATGAGCAGTTCTTC
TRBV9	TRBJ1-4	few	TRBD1	CASSVEQGTTNEKLFF	TGTGCCAGCAGCGTGGAACAGGGGACAACTAATGAAAAACTGTTTTTT
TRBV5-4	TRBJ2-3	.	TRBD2	CASSLGRAGGPRLDTQYF	TGTGCCAGCAGCTTGGGTCGAGCGGGAGGGCCACGTTTAGATACGCAGTATTTT
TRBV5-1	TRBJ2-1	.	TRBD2	CASSLASGTSESYNEQFF	TGCGCCAGCAGCTTGGCATCCGGGACTAGCGAGTCCTACAATGAGCAGTTCTTC
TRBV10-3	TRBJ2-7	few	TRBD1	CASSAGGGYEQYF	TGTGCCAGCAGCGCAGGGGGCGGTTACGAGCAGTACTTC
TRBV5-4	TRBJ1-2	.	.	CASSSQGQPATNYGYTF	TGTGCCAGCAGTTCACAAGGACAGCCTGCAACTAACTATGGCTACACCTTC
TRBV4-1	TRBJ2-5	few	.	CASSPLASQETQYF	TGCGCCAGCAGCCCACTAGCCTCCCAAGAGACCCAGTACTTC
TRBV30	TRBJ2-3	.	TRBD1	CAWSTGQSGTQYF	TGTGCCTGGAGTACGGGACAGTCAGGTACGCAGTATTTT
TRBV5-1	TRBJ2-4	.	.	CASNTGTSGDIQYF	TGCGCCAGCAACACCGGGACAAGTGGGGACATTCAGTACTTC
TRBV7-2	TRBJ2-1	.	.	CASSLSPDPRYNEQFF	TGTGCCAGCAGCTTATCACCCGACCCTAGGTACAATGAGCAGTTCTTC